This is a list of T cell receptor beta chains from one sample in a study of cytomegalovirus exposure and HLA in healthy donors. The assay was immunoSEQ multiplex PCR, and TCRdb's table has in-frame clones only and misses some. The sample carries about 200,000 clones, roughly four fifths recorded once. Sequenced material: PBMCs. The receptors shown here come from a man aged 30-40 years in good health and CMV-seronegative. CDR3s include the opening cysteine and the closing phenylalanine or tryptophan. Each record gives: V gene, D gene, J gene, clone size, CDR3 protein, CDR3 DNA. A D gene is named only where the DNA matches it firmly. Only some rows state a clone size, as once, few, many or a class for expanded clones.

TRBV7-6,TRBD2,TRBJ2-2,-,CASSPTSGTNTGELFF,TGTGCCAGCAGCCCCACTAGCGGGACAAACACCGGGGAGCTGTTTTTT
TRBV27,-,TRBJ2-5,-,CASSLEGRKETQYF,TGTGCCAGCAGTTTGGAGGGTAGAAAAGAGACCCAGTACTTC
TRBV2,-,TRBJ1-5,-,CASSEVRINQPQHF,TGTGCCAGCAGTGAAGTGAGGATCAATCAGCCCCAGCATTTT
TRBV5-1,TRBD2,TRBJ2-5,-,CASSLAGTSGQETQYF,TGCGCCAGCAGCTTGGCGGGGACTAGCGGACAAGAGACCCAGTACTTC
TRBV27,-,TRBJ2-5,-,CASSPWTGQETQYF,TGTGCCAGCAGTCCGTGGACGGGACAAGAGACCCAGTACTTC
TRBV5-1,-,TRBJ2-5,-,CASSLGMETQYF,TGCGCCAGCAGCTTGGGTATGGAGACCCAGTACTTC
TRBV4-1,TRBD2,TRBJ2-7,-,CASSSTSGRSFYEQYF,TGCGCCAGCAGCTCGACTAGCGGGAGGTCTTTCTACGAGCAGTACTTC
TRBV2,TRBD1,TRBJ2-2,-,CASSSGTGGFTGELFF,TGTGCCAGCAGTTCCGGGACAGGGGGTTTCACCGGGGAGCTGTTTTTT
TRBV2,TRBD1,TRBJ1-1,few,CASSGGQGDTEAFF,TGTGCCAGCAGTGGGGGACAGGGTGACACTGAAGCTTTCTTT
TRBV28,TRBD2,TRBJ2-3,few,CASRPGLAGGWHQTDTQYF,TGTGCCAGCAGACCGGGACTAGCGGGAGGGTGGCATCAGACAGATACGCAGTATTTT
TRBV10-3,TRBD1,TRBJ1-1,-,CAIGSQGGTEAFF,TGTGCCATCGGAAGTCAGGGGGGCACTGAAGCTTTCTTT
TRBV5-1,TRBD1,TRBJ1-1,-,CASSLPTGAVEAFF,TGCGCCAGCAGCTTGCCCACAGGGGCGGTTGAAGCTTTCTTT
TRBV2,TRBD1,TRBJ2-4,once,CASSEGDPGTGKNIQYF,TGTGCCAGCAGTGAAGGAGACCCCGGGACAGGAAAAAACATTCAGTACTTC
TRBV11-2,TRBD2,TRBJ2-2,-,CASSSRLAGWMAAGELFF,TGTGCCAGCAGCTCCCGACTAGCGGGGTGGATGGCCGCCGGGGAGCTGTTTTTT
TRBV5-4,-,TRBJ2-2,-,CASSPNTGELFF,TGTGCCAGCAGCCCTAACACCGGGGAGCTGTTTTTT
TRBV29-1,-,TRBJ2-3,once,CSGLASTDTQYF,TGCAGCGGGCTAGCCAGCACAGATACGCAGTATTTT
TRBV9,TRBD1,TRBJ1-5,few,CASSVGDRGKPQHF,TGTGCCAGCAGCGTAGGGGACAGGGGGAAGCCCCAGCATTTT
TRBV6-1,-,TRBJ2-7,-,CASSVTYEQYF,TGTGCCAGCAGTGTTACTTACGAGCAGTACTTC
TRBV10-1,-,TRBJ2-3,-,CASSEYRQSTDTQYF,TGCGCCAGCAGTGAGTACAGACAGAGCACAGATACGCAGTATTTT
TRBV7-3,-,TRBJ1-3,-,CASSLSVGNTIYF,TGTGCCAGCAGCTTATCTGTAGGAAACACCATATATTTT
TRBV5-1,-,TRBJ2-3,-,CASSLSPKDTQYF,TGCGCCAGCAGCTTGTCCCCCAAAGATACGCAGTATTTT
TRBV5-1,TRBD2,TRBJ2-1,-,CASSLARQNSGSRNEQFF,TGCGCCAGCAGCTTGGCTAGACAGAATAGCGGGAGTCGGAATGAGCAGTTCTTC
TRBV15,TRBD2,TRBJ2-1,-,CATSTGLEPFF,TGTGCCACCAGCACTGGACTAGAGCCGTTCTTC
TRBV5-1,-,TRBJ1-3,-,CASSLVPAGRGSGNTIYF,TGCGCCAGCAGCTTGGTGCCCGCGGGCAGGGGCTCTGGAAACACCATATATTTT
TRBV5-4,TRBD2,TRBJ2-7,-,CASSLDAGGTYEQYF,TGTGCCAGCAGCTTGGACGCCGGGGGGACCTACGAGCAGTACTTC